Shown below are 28 T cell receptor beta chains from a single sample sequenced in a study of OX40 agonist ivuxolimab in advanced cancers. The method was immunoSEQ multiplex PCR; TCRdb's version includes in-frame clones alone and lacks a portion of them. The table records some 95,000 clones, approximately 90% of them present only once. Sequences were derived from CD4+ or CD8+ T cells sorted from blood, sampled in a trial of the OX40 agonist ivuxolimab. These receptor sequences come from an adult with an advanced solid tumor such as melanoma, head and neck, liver or kidney cancer.

J is TRBJ2-2 and V is TRBV4-1, with TRBD1 matching over 11 bases. Losses at the gene ends were 5 bases for V and 4 bases for J; bases not matched to a gene: 6. The CDR3 totals 16 residues. Per germline, CDR1 MGHRA and CDR2 YSYEKL. The CDR3 bases are TGCGCCAGCAGCGATTCCGGGACAGGGGGCACCGGGGAGCTGTTTTTT. It encodes CASSDSGTGGTGELFF.

The chain combines TRBV27 with TRBJ1-5, with 11 bases aligning to TRBD1. This CDR3 is built from 16 residues. Trimming took 1 base from V and 6 from J; bases not matched to a gene: 5. Germline loops: CDR1 MNHEY, CDR2 SMNVEV (reference sequence). DNA of the CDR3: TGTGCCAGCAGTTTATTAGGGACAGGGGGTGGTCAGCCCCAGCATTTT. It yields the protein CASSLLGTGGGQPQHF.

The V and J genes are TRBV18 and TRBJ2-2; D perhaps matches TRBD1 (5 bases). This CDR3 spans 16 amino acids. Deletions cut 2 bases from V and 2 bases from J, with 12 bases between. Germline loops: CDR1 KGHSH, CDR2 LQKENI. The CDR3 region has the DNA TGTGCCAGCTCACCATGGTCGCAGGGCAACACCGGGGAGCTGTTTTTT. Amino acids: CASSPWSQGNTGELFF.

The V call is TRBV30, the J call TRBJ1-4; 7 bases map to TRBD1. The CDR3 consists of 15 residues. Germline CDR1 GTSNPN, CDR2 SVGIG (reference sequence). V was pared by 2 bases and J by 2 bases, with 5 bases of the junction left unmatched. Here the CDR3 DNA reads TGTGCCTGGAGTCCCCAGACAGGGACTAATGAAAAACTGTTTTTT. Residues: CAWSPQTGTNEKLFF.

The J gene is TRBJ2-7, the V gene TRBV15; 7 positions match TRBD2. V lost 4 bases and J lost 5; bases outside the gene matches: 5. Looked up from germline, CDR1 is LNHNV and CDR2 is YYDKDF (reference sequence). The CDR3 runs 13 residues. This chain's CDR3 is CATSKLGGDEQYF. The CDR3 nucleotides read TGTGCCACCAGCAAACTGGGAGGGGACGAGCAGTACTTC.

V gene TRBV6-5 combines with J gene TRBJ1-3; maybe TRBD1 (6 bases). Trimming left V 6 bases short and J 0 bases short, with 6 bases between. Per the germline V gene, CDR1 is MNHEY and CDR2 is SVGAGI. The CDR3 has 13 amino acids. In DNA form, the CDR3 reads TGTGCCAGCAGACAGGGCTCTGGAAACACCATATATTTT. Translating it yields CASRQGSGNTIYF.

CDR3 coding DNA: TGTGCCAGCTCACCACCAGGGTTTCCCTACGAGCAGTACTTC. This encodes CASSPPGFPYEQYF. The chain joins TRBV18 to TRBJ2-7; no definite D call. V lost 0 bases and J lost 2, with 8 bases in between. The CDR3 length is 14 residues. Germline V gene sequence: CDR1 KGHSH, CDR2 LQKENI.

The chain recombines TRBV6-6 with TRBJ1-5; D unclear. Germline CDR1 reads MNHNY; CDR2 reads SVGAGI (reference sequence). CDR3 length: 15 amino acids. The ends were cut back, 5 bases at V and 0 bases at J, with 11 bases in the middle. As DNA, the CDR3 is TGTGCCAGCAGTCTAGGATCCTATAGCAATCAGCCCCAGCATTTT. Amino acids: CASSLGSYSNQPQHF.

This clone was seen once. V is TRBV18 and J is TRBJ2-1; TRBD2 is a possible D gene (5 bases). The V end lost 1 base, the J end lost 8 bases, and 9 bases lay between the germline ends. Germline values: CDR1 KGHSH, CDR2 LQKENI. This CDR3 has 13 residues. The CDR3 nucleotides read TGTGCCAGCTCACCACGGCTCGGGGATGAGCAGTTCTTC. This codes for CASSPRLGDEQFF.

The chain employs TRBV5-1 and TRBJ2-3; D is unresolved. The CDR3 loop spans 15 amino acids. Germline CDR1 reads SGHRS; CDR2 reads YFSETQ. V was pared by 1 base and J by 0 bases, with 9 bases between. CDR3 nucleotides: TGCGCCAGCAGCTTGCAGCAGCAGAGCACAGATACGCAGTATTTT. The encoded protein is CASSLQQQSTDTQYF.

V and J are TRBV10-2 and TRBJ2-2, with 12 bases identical to TRBD2. This CDR3 is 14 amino acids long. V lost 10 bases to trimming and J lost 4 bases; unmatched junction nucleotides: 4. Germline CDR1 WSHSY, CDR2 SAAADI. CDR3 sequence (DNA): TGCGCCACCTGGACTAGCGGGACCACCGGGGAGCTGTTTTTT. This gives the protein CATWTSGTTGELFF.

The chain combines TRBV4-1 with TRBJ2-7; D might be TRBD1 or TRBD2, each matching 6 bases. V was shortened by 4 bases and J by 7 bases, with 26 bases between the two germline ends. CDR1 and CDR2 (germline): MGHRA, YSYEKL. CDR3 length equals 17 residues. Here the CDR3 DNA reads TGCGCCAGCAGCCTAAAGGAACAGGGTCCACTAGCCGGAGAGCAGTACTTC. It codes for CASSLKEQGPLAGEQYF.

The genes are TRBV6-5 and TRBJ2-7, with no clear D. Trimming cost V 5 bases and J 3 bases, with 14 bases left between them. CDR3 length: 14 amino acids. Germline V gene sequence: CDR1 MNHEY, CDR2 SVGAGI. DNA of the CDR3: TGTGCCAGCAGTGAATTTATAGATTACTACGAGCAGTACTTC. Protein: CASSEFIDYYEQYF.

This clone was observed a single time. The rearrangement links TRBV19 to TRBJ1-3, with a tentative D call TRBD1 (6 bases). The V gene lost 3 bases and the J gene lost 2 bases, with 14 bases spanning the gap. Per the germline V gene, CDR1 is LNHDA and CDR2 is SQIVND (reference sequence). The length of the CDR3 is 16 residues. DNA of the CDR3: TGTGCCAGTAGTATGGCTACAGGGTTGGCTGGAAACACCATATATTTT. As protein: CASSMATGLAGNTIYF.

This rearrangement joins TRBV5-4 to TRBJ2-1; D may match TRBD1 or TRBD2 (5 bases each). Germline V gene data show CDR1 as SGHNT and CDR2 as YYREEE (reference sequence). Trimming stripped 3 bases from V and 5 bases from J, with 12 bases between. The CDR3 runs 14 residues. CDR3 in amino acids: CASSSGTHDNEQFF. The CDR3 coding sequence is TGTGCCAGCAGCTCCGGGACCCACGACAATGAGCAGTTCTTC.

V gene TRBV5-8 combines with J gene TRBJ1-2; the D gene is possibly TRBD1 (5 bases). The germline gives CDR1 SGHTS, CDR2 YDEGEE. V lost 1 base, J lost 6 bases, and 10 bases lay in between. CDR3 length: 13 residues. CDR3 sequence: CASSLRGGDGYTF. CDR3 nucleotides: TGTGCCAGCAGCTTGAGGGGAGGCGATGGCTACACCTTC. Supplemented by reference TRBV5-8 and TRBJ1-2, the full variable domain reads EAGVTQSPTHLIKTRGQQATLRCSPISGHTSVYWYQQALGLGLQFLLWYDEGEERNRGNFPPRFSGRQFPNYSSELNVNALELEDSALYLCASSLRGGDGYTFGSGTRLTVV.

The rearrangement links TRBV28 to TRBJ1-5, with 9 bases identical to TRBD1. From germline, CDR1 is MDHEN and CDR2 SYDVKM. The CDR3 consists of 14 residues. V lost 6 bases to trimming and J lost 6 bases; unmatched junction nucleotides: 6. The CDR3 nucleotides read TGTGCCAGCAGCTCCGGGGACAGGGTTCAGCCCCAGCATTTT. Translating it yields CASSSGDRVQPQHF.

The chain combines TRBV18 with TRBJ2-7; D may match TRBD1 or TRBD2 (5 bases each). The V end was cut by 2 bases, the J end by 6 bases, with 8 bases between. Germline CDR1 is KGHSH and CDR2 is LQKENI. CDR3 size: 12 residues. CDR3 in amino acids: CASSPGGGEQYF. CDR3 DNA sequence: TGTGCCAGCTCACCAGGGGGTGGCGAGCAGTACTTC.

The chain couples TRBV27 to TRBJ1-5; 12 nucleotides align to TRBD1. V was pared by 5 bases and J by 0 bases, with 11 bases of the junction left unmatched. This CDR3 is built from 19 residues. Germline-derived CDR1 and CDR2 are MNHEY and SMNVEV (reference sequence). Written as DNA, the CDR3 is TGTGCCAGCAGTACCTCGGGACAGGGGGCGATCGGTAGCAATCAGCCCCAGCATTTT. Protein: CASSTSGQGAIGSNQPQHF.

The CDR3 protein is CSVVGSAGNTEAFF. DNA for the CDR3: TGCAGCGTTGTTGGTTCGGCCGGGAACACTGAAGCTTTCTTT. This chain links TRBV29-1 with TRBJ1-1; D gene unclear. Germline V gene sequence: CDR1 SQVTM, CDR2 ANQGSEA. V was pared by 4 bases and J by 1 base, with 13 bases between. This CDR3 has 14 amino acids.

The CDR3 DNA follows: TGTGCCATCAGTGGACAGGGAGACACCGGGGAGCTGTTTTTT. This sequence encodes CAISGQGDTGELFF. The V gene is TRBV10-3, the J gene TRBJ2-2; 7 bases map to TRBD1. Germline V gene data show CDR1 as ENHRY and CDR2 as SYGVKD. V lost 4 bases and J lost 3; bases outside the gene matches: 2. The CDR3 length is 14 residues.

V and J are TRBV6-1 and TRBJ1-5; D not resolved. Between the trimmed V and J ends, which lost 8 bases and 5 bases, there was a span of 13 bases. This CDR3 is 13 amino acids long. Per the germline V gene, CDR1 is MNHNS and CDR2 is SASEGT. The CDR3 region is CASHSQQDQPQHF. CDR3 bases: TGTGCCAGCCATTCCCAGCAGGATCAGCCCCAGCATTTT.

The chain uses TRBV19 and TRBJ1-5, with 12 bases that match TRBD1. This CDR3 spans 18 amino acids. After removal of 5 bases from V and 0 bases from J, the junction contained 8 bases not matched to a gene. Germline CDR1 and CDR2: LNHDA and SQIVND (reference sequence). CDR3 nucleotides: TGTGCCAGTAGTCTCCGGGACAGGGGGCGCATTAGCAATCAGCCCCAGCATTTT. It is translated as CASSLRDRGRISNQPQHF.

A word on this clone: Mismatch with germline at one junction end may stem from a read error. The identical CDR3 is also encoded by other nucleotide sequences in the sample. J is TRBJ1-2 and V is TRBV5-8, with TRBD1 matching over 7 bases. The germline gives CDR1 SGHTS, CDR2 YDEGEE. The CDR3 runs to 14 residues. The CDR3, as DNA: TGCGCCAGCAGCTTAGGACAGGCCTTCTACGGCTACACCTTC. It translates to CASSLGQAFYGYTF.

The CDR3 loop is CASSLYQDTQYF. The CDR3 DNA reads as TGTGCCAGCAGCTTATATCAAGATACGCAGTATTTT. This chain uses TRBV7-3 with TRBJ2-3; no clear D. This CDR3 region has 12 residues. CDR1 SGHTA and CDR2 FQGTGA come from the germline V gene. Trimming stripped 2 bases from V and 5 bases from J, with 5 bases between.

The chain couples TRBV6-5 to TRBJ2-3, with D maybe TRBD2 (6 bases). V was pared by 7 bases and J by 1 base, with 12 bases between. CDR1 is MNHEY, CDR2 SVGAGI, per germline. This CDR3 has 14 residues. The CDR3 DNA reads as TGTGCCAGCATCCCCGCTAGCGGCACAGATACGCAGTATTTT. Translated, it gives CASIPASGTDTQYF.

The chain combines TRBV5-1 with TRBJ2-5; D is unclear. This CDR3 spans 14 amino acids. Germline assignment: CDR1 SGHRS and CDR2 YFSETQ. V dropped 0 bases and J dropped 5 bases, with 11 bases sitting between them. The CDR3, as DNA: TGCGCCAGCAGCTTGGGAGGTGCGTACGAGACCCAGTACTTC. This sequence encodes CASSLGGAYETQYF. The variable domain in full, with the rest retrieved from reference TRBV5-1 and TRBJ2-5, is KAGVTQTPRYLIKTRGQQVTLSCSPISGHRSVSWYQQTPGQGLQFLFEYFSETQRNKGNFPGRFSGRQFSNSRSEMNVSTLELGDSALYLCASSLGGAYETQYFGPGTRLLVL.

This clone is classed as medium-sized. The CDR3 bases are TGTGCCAGCAGTTATATCCCGGGACAGGGGCTAGCGGGAGTAAATCAGCAGTACTTC. This encodes CASSYIPGQGLAGVNQQYF. This rearrangement joins TRBV2 to TRBJ2-7; tentatively, D is TRBD1 or TRBD2 (10 bases each). Germline CDR1 is SNHLY and CDR2 is FYNNEI. This CDR3 spans 19 amino acids. Trimming shortened V by 5 bases and J by 8 bases, and 34 bases separated the two germline ends.